These 27 T cell receptor beta chains were sequenced from one sample in a study of CXCR3-negative and CXCR3-positive naive CD8 T cells. Libraries of TRB cDNA were made by 5' RACE and carried UMIs. Reprocessing the 5' RACE reads, TCRdb reports a single entry for every CDR3 protein and omits DNA. The sample holds 6,000 to 8,000 distinct CDR3 sequences. Sequencing was carried out using naive CXCR3- CD8+ T cells from blood. Specified subset: CD45RO-CCR7+CD27+CD95- naive CD8+ T cells lacking CXCR3 (TNR3-). These receptors originate from a human donor in good health. Some clones in this sample may be carry-over from other donors' samples.

J is TRBJ2-5 and V is TRBV12-3 or TRBV12-4. The CDR3 runs 16 residues. The CDR3 is CASSYTLLVVQETQYF.

Measured by frequency, this clonotype is medium-sized. This rearrangement joins TRBV4-1 to TRBJ2-1; TCRdb's assignment of TRBD1 cannot be checked, as there is no DNA. Germline V gene lookup returns CDR1 MGHRA and CDR2 YSYEKL. This CDR3 has 14 amino acids. The CDR3 protein is CASSPVPGGNEQFF.

The chain joins TRBV7-2 to TRBJ2-1; the D gene TCRdb calls, TRBD2, cannot be checked with no DNA. CDR1 and CDR2 from the germline V gene are SGHTA and FQGNSA. The CDR3 extends over 16 amino acids. Here the CDR3 reads CASSWGNRLGGNEQFF. The full variable domain, completed using reference TRBV7-2 and TRBJ2-1, is GAGVSQSPSNKVTEKGKDVELRCDPISGHTALYWYRQSLGQGLEFLIYFQGNSAPDKSGLPSDRFSAERTGGSVSTLTIQRTQQEDSAVYLCASSWGNRLGGNEQFFGPGTRLTVL.

The CDR3 is CSVSTGGIYEQYF. The chain carries TRBV29-1 and TRBJ2-7; the TCRdb call, TRBD1, lacks DNA for checking. From germline, CDR1 is SQVTM and CDR2 ANQGSEA. CDR3 length equals 13 residues.

The gene calls are TRBV29-1 and TRBJ2-3; the D call from TCRdb, TRBD1, cannot be confirmed without DNA. The CDR3 contains 14 residues. Germline CDR1 SQVTM, CDR2 ANQGSEA. This CDR3 reads CSVDPGGGLDTQYF.

Judged by frequency, this clonotype is medium-sized (0.01 to 0.1%). The CDR3 spells CSVHRGLFQETQYF. V and J are TRBV29-1 and TRBJ2-5; TCRdb lists TRBD1, though no DNA is available to test this call. Germline assignment: CDR1 SQVTM and CDR2 ANQGSEA. The CDR3 totals 14 residues.

CDR3 loop: CSVALAEGTQYF. The J gene is TRBJ2-3, the V gene TRBV29-1; TCRdb indicates TRBD2, and absent DNA this call remains unverified. The CDR3 covers 12 residues. Germline V gives CDR1 SQVTM, CDR2 ANQGSEA.

By frequency, this clonotype registers medium-sized. V gene TRBV12-3 or TRBV12-4 combines with J gene TRBJ1-4; without DNA, the TCRdb call of TRBD1 cannot be checked. The CDR3 is made up of 15 amino acids. CDR3 region: CASSDRGATNEKLFF.

This clonotype ranks as medium-sized in terms of frequency. V and J are TRBV11-2 and TRBJ2-2. The CDR3 runs 13 residues. Germline CDR1 is SGHAT and CDR2 is FQNNGV. CDR3: CASSLDNTGELFF.

This clonotype is classed as medium-sized by frequency. The chain couples TRBV7-6 to TRBJ2-1; absent DNA, TCRdb's TRBD2 call cannot be checked. Per germline, CDR1 SGHVS and CDR2 FNYEAQ. This CDR3 contains 13 residues. The CDR3 region is CASSLVIAGEQFF.

The chain links TRBV11-2 to TRBJ2-3; TCRdb calls TRBD1, which cannot be checked without DNA. The CDR3 spans 15 residues. Per the germline V gene, CDR1 is SGHAT and CDR2 is FQNNGV. CDR3 amino acids: CASSFRDRGAWTQYF.

Considering frequency, this clonotype is medium-sized. The V call is TRBV20-1, the J call TRBJ2-1; TCRdb lists TRBD2, though no DNA is available to test this call. Germline V gene data show CDR1 as DFQATT and CDR2 as SNEGSKA (reference sequence). The length of the CDR3 is 15 residues. The chain's CDR3 is CSASPIAATYNEQFF.

V and J are TRBV29-1 and TRBJ2-1; the D call of TRBD1 rests on TCRdb alone, since no DNA is present to check it. CDR3 size: 12 residues. CDR1 and CDR2 from the germline V gene are SQVTM and ANQGSEA. CDR3 in amino acids: CSVVKGGYEQFF.

This clonotype is called medium-sized based on its frequency. This chain uses TRBV12-3 or TRBV12-4 with TRBJ2-7; absent DNA, TCRdb's TRBD2 call cannot be checked. This CDR3 has 14 amino acids. The CDR3 sequence is CASSPIAGAAEQYF.

By frequency, this clonotype is medium-sized (0.01 to 0.1%). This rearrangement joins TRBV20-1 to TRBJ2-7; the D call from TCRdb, TRBD2, cannot be confirmed without DNA. The CDR3 has 14 amino acids. CDR1 is DFQATT, CDR2 SNEGSKA, per germline (reference sequence). The CDR3 reads CSARRLGNAYEQYF.

The chain links TRBV5-4 to TRBJ2-1; TCRdb picks TRBD2, but there is no DNA to check that call. Germline CDR1 SGHNT, CDR2 YYREEE (reference sequence). This CDR3 contains 16 residues. The CDR3 here is CASSVVLAAAYNEQFF.

By frequency, this clonotype registers medium-sized. The chain carries TRBV29-1 and TRBJ2-7. The CDR3 is made up of 13 amino acids. The germline V gene encodes CDR1 SQVTM and CDR2 ANQGSEA. CDR3 amino acids: CSVEGWADYEQYF.

This sequence joins TRBV28 and TRBJ2-1. Germline CDR1 MDHEN, CDR2 SYDVKM. The CDR3 totals 13 residues. The CDR3 loop reads CASSLQEYNEQFF.

The chain uses TRBV2 and TRBJ2-7; the D gene TCRdb calls, TRBD1, cannot be checked with no DNA. CDR3 length: 12 residues. From germline, CDR1 is SNHLY and CDR2 FYNNEI. The CDR3 region is CASIPYPGEQYF.

This clonotype is classed as medium-sized by frequency. V usage is TRBV29-1 and J usage is TRBJ2-3. The CDR3 has 13 amino acids. Germline CDR1 SQVTM, CDR2 ANQGSEA. The CDR3 here is CSVRGLSTDTQYF.

This clonotype shows up as medium-sized by frequency. This sequence joins TRBV7-6 and TRBJ2-1; no DNA is available, so the TRBD1 call from TCRdb remains unchecked. This CDR3 spans 19 amino acids. CDR1 SGHVS and CDR2 FNYEAQ come from the germline V gene. CDR3 sequence: CASSLDLGGARSNSNEQFF. The entire variable domain, with the rest obtained from reference TRBV7-6 and TRBJ2-1, is as follows: GAGVSQSPRYKVTKRGQDVALRCDPISGHVSLYWYRQALGQGPEFLTYFNYEAQQDKSGLPNDRFSAERPEGSISTLTIQRTEQRDSAMYRCASSLDLGGARSNSNEQFFGPGTRLTVL.

This clonotype is called medium-sized based on its frequency. J is TRBJ2-2 and V is TRBV29-1; without DNA, the TCRdb call of TRBD1 cannot be checked. The germline CDR1 and CDR2 sequences are SQVTM and ANQGSEA. There are 16 residues in the CDR3. The CDR3 loop reads CSVAIRDRGGTGELFF.

The CDR3 here is CASSFGYEQFF. The J gene is TRBJ2-1, the V gene TRBV5-4. The CDR3 covers 11 residues. The germline CDR1 and CDR2 sequences are SGHNT and YYREEE (reference sequence).

This chain's CDR3 is CSARDPDNTEAFF. The chain joins TRBV20-1 to TRBJ1-1. The germline gives CDR1 DFQATT, CDR2 SNEGSKA (reference sequence). The CDR3 length is 13 residues.

Considering frequency, this clonotype is medium-sized. The chain joins TRBV5-1 to TRBJ2-7. Per germline, CDR1 SGHRS and CDR2 YFSETQ. The CDR3 loop spans 15 amino acids. The CDR3 reads CASSLGSLGVYEQYF. Combining the CDR3 with reference TRBV5-1 and TRBJ2-7 gives the whole variable domain KAGVTQTPRYLIKTRGQQVTLSCSPISGHRSVSWYQQTPGQGLQFLFEYFSETQRNKGNFPGRFSGRQFSNSRSEMNVSTLELGDSALYLCASSLGSLGVYEQYFGPGTRLTVT.

The rearrangement links TRBV2 to TRBJ2-7; TCRdb picks TRBD1, but there is no DNA to check that call. The germline V gene encodes CDR1 SNHLY and CDR2 FYNNEI. This CDR3 is 13 amino acids long. CDR3 in amino acids: CASIGTDSYEQYF.

The chain employs TRBV5-1 and TRBJ2-1. The CDR3 has 13 residues. The germline CDR1 and CDR2 sequences are SGHRS and YFSETQ. CDR3 residues: CASSLSASNEQFF.